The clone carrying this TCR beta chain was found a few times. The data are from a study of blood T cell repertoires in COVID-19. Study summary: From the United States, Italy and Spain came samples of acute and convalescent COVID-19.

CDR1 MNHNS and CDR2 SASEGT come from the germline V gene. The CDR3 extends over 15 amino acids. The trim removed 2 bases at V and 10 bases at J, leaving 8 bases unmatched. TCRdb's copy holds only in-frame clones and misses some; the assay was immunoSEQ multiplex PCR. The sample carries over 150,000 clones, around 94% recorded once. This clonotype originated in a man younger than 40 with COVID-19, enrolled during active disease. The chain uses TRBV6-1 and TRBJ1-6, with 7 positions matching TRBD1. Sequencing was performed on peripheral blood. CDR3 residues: CASSEYRGGGSPLHF. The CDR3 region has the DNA TGTGCCAGCAGTGAATACAGGGGTGGAGGGTCACCCCTCCACTTT.